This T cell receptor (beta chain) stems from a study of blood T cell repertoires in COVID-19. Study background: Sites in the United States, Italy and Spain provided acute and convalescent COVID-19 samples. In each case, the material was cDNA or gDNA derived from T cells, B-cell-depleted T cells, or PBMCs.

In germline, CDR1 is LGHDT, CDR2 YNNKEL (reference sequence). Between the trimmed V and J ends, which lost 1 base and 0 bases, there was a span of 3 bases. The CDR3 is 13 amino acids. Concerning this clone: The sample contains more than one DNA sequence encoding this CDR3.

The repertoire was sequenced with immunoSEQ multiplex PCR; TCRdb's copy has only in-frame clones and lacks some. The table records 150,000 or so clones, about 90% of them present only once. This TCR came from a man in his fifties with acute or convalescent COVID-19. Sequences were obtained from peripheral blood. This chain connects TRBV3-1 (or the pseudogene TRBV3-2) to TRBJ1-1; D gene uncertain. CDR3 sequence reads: CASSQAVNTEAFF. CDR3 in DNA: TGTGCCAGCAGCCAAGCCGTGAACACTGAAGCTTTCTTT.